One and the same sample provided the 28 T cell receptor beta chains below, sequenced in a study of blood T cells in healthy people across ages. With a J-beta primer mix and a sample-barcoded 5' primer, a second PCR ran about 7 to 12 cycles. TCRdb re-analysed the 5' RACE reads in MiXCR, keeping a single row per CDR3 protein. The sample lists about 1.1 million distinct CDR3 sequences; under 40% were seen once. Source material: blood. The source of these receptors is a man aged 18-30 years in good health.

The chain is built from TRBV20-1 and TRBJ1-2; D uncertain. V shed 5 bases and J shed 3 bases, with 13 bases lying between them. This CDR3 region has 13 residues. The V gene's germline CDR1 is DFQATT and CDR2 SNEGSKA (reference sequence). CDR3 coding DNA: TGCAGTGCTTCCATGATAGGCCACTATGGCTACACCTTC. Protein sequence: CSASMIGHYGYTF.

This clonotype was recorded once. J is TRBJ2-2 and V is TRBV20-1; tentatively, D is TRBD1 (6 bases). V dropped 6 bases and J dropped 6 bases, with 14 bases sitting between them. CDR3 size: 13 residues. Looked up from germline, CDR1 is DFQATT and CDR2 is SNEGSKA (reference sequence). DNA of the CDR3: TGCAGTGCCCGGGCACCAGGGGCCGGGGAGCTGTTTTTT. Translated, it gives CSARAPGAGELFF.

The genes are TRBV12-3 or TRBV12-4 and TRBJ1-2, with 9 nucleotides matching TRBD1. With V trimmed by 3 bases and J by 4 bases, 6 bases remained unmatched. The length of the CDR3 is 15 residues. The CDR3 region is CASSFGTGLTYGYTF. Written as DNA, the CDR3 is TGTGCCAGCAGTTTCGGGACAGGGCTCACCTATGGCTACACCTTC.

The rearrangement joins TRBV9 to TRBJ1-2; D uncertain. This CDR3 comprises 13 residues. Germline-derived CDR1 and CDR2 are SGDLS and YYNGEE. Between the trimmed V and J ends, which lost 4 bases and 0 bases, there was a span of 7 bases. CDR3 loop: CASSPRSNYGYTF. In DNA form, the CDR3 reads TGTGCCAGCAGCCCACGGTCTAACTATGGCTACACCTTC.

J is TRBJ2-5 and V is TRBV7-3; the match to TRBD2 covers 13 bases. There are 16 residues in the CDR3. V lost 5 bases to trimming and J lost 2 bases; unmatched junction nucleotides: 5. Germline V gene sequence: CDR1 SGHTA, CDR2 FQGTGA. The CDR3 DNA follows: TGTGCCAGCAGCCCAACGGGACTAGCGGGACAAGAGACCCAGTACTTC. Protein sequence: CASSPTGLAGQETQYF.

The rearrangement joins TRBV6-2 or TRBV6-3 to TRBJ2-1; TRBD2 agrees at 8 bases. CDR3 length: 15 residues. Trimming removed 1 base from V and 8 bases from J; junction bases left unmatched: 7. The germline gives CDR1 MNHEY, CDR2 SVGEGT. In DNA, the CDR3 is TGTGCCAGCAGTTACTTGGCTAGCGGGTGGGATGAGCAGTTCTTC. It codes for CASSYLASGWDEQFF.

The chain links TRBV6-2 or TRBV6-3 to TRBJ1-6; a possible D gene is TRBD1 (6 bases). Germline V gene data show CDR1 as MNHEY and CDR2 as SVGEGT. This CDR3 spans 15 amino acids. V was clipped by 5 bases and J by 7 bases, with 15 bases between them. This chain's CDR3 is CASSLGQTFNSPLHF. DNA of the CDR3: TGTGCCAGCAGTCTGGGACAAACCTTCAATTCACCCCTCCACTTT.

This clonotype was picked up many times. The chain links TRBV12-3 or TRBV12-4 to TRBJ2-5; D remains unclear. V lost 5 bases and J lost 2, with 3 bases in between. This CDR3 spans 11 amino acids. DNA for the CDR3: TGTGCCAGCAGTGTACAAGAGACCCAGTACTTC. Translating gives CASSVQETQYF.

Details on this clonotype: Since a much larger clone is just one base distant, this may be a read error. This sequence joins TRBV4-1 and TRBJ2-3, with D possibly being TRBD1 (6 bases). Trimming removed 8 bases at V and 4 bases at J, with 19 bases between. The germline CDR1 and CDR2 sequences are MGHRA and YSYEKL. The CDR3 runs to 15 residues. DNA for the CDR3: TGCGCCAGCTCGCTCGGACAGACCCACGCAGATACGCAGTATTTT. Protein product: CASSLGQTHADTQYF.

The V call is TRBV7-7, the J call TRBJ2-2; TRBD1 matches at 8 bases. This CDR3 comprises 11 residues. Germline CDR1 is SSHAT and CDR2 is FNYEAQ (reference sequence). CDR3 loop: CAQGDTGELFF. Here the CDR3 DNA reads TGTGCACAGGGGGACACCGGGGAGCTGTTTTTT.

This clonotype has just a few counts. This chain connects TRBV2 to TRBJ2-3, with 10 bases matching TRBD1. Germline CDR1 is SNHLY and CDR2 is FYNNEI. With V trimmed by 3 bases and J by 5 bases, 2 bases remained unmatched. This CDR3 comprises 14 residues. CDR3 bases: TGTGCCAGCAGTGAGGGGACAGGGGTAGATACGCAGTATTTT. Amino acid sequence: CASSEGTGVDTQYF. The entire variable domain, with the rest obtained from reference TRBV2 and TRBJ2-3, is as follows: EPEVTQTPSHQVTQMGQEVILRCVPISNHLYFYWYRQILGQKVEFLVSFYNNEISEKSEIFDDQFSVERPDGSNFTLKIRSTKLEDSAMYFCASSEGTGVDTQYFGPGTRLTVL.

The gene calls are TRBV7-6 and TRBJ2-2; TRBD1 is a possible D gene (6 bases). The germline V gene encodes CDR1 SGHVS and CDR2 FNYEAQ. V lost 5 bases and J lost 2, with 15 bases in between. The CDR3 runs to 16 residues. CDR3 protein: CASSPLNRENTGELFF. DNA for the CDR3: TGTGCCAGCAGCCCCTTAAACAGGGAAAACACCGGGGAGCTGTTTTTT.

The V call is TRBV11-2, the J call TRBJ2-3; a possible D gene is TRBD2 (7 bases). This CDR3 comprises 17 residues. V lost 1 base and J 4 bases, leaving 18 bases between the germline ends. Germline V gene sequence: CDR1 SGHAT, CDR2 FQNNGV. This CDR3 reads CASSLGPLSGGSDTQYF. The CDR3, as DNA: TGTGCCAGCAGCTTAGGACCCCTCTCGGGGGGCTCAGATACGCAGTATTTT.

The rearrangement joins TRBV9 to TRBJ2-1; 8 bases are a match to TRBD2. TRBJ2-7 matches the DNA end more closely, so the J call is doubtful. The CDR3 spans 16 residues. Germline loops: CDR1 SGDLS, CDR2 YYNGEE. Here the CDR3 reads CASSVPAGVSYNEQYF. The CDR3 DNA reads TGTGCCAGCAGCGTACCAGCGGGGGTGTCCTACAATGAGCAGTACTTC.

In this sample, this clonotype turned up a few times. The rearrangement joins TRBV11-2 to TRBJ2-2; TRBD2 might be the D (5 bases). There are 19 residues in the CDR3. Trimming removed 4 bases from V and 0 bases from J, with 21 bases in between. From germline, CDR1 is SGHAT and CDR2 FQNNGV. This CDR3 reads CASSSHSGLTTPNTGELFF. The CDR3 coding sequence is TGTGCCAGCAGCTCCCACAGCGGCCTTACGACACCGAACACCGGGGAGCTGTTTTTT.

The genes are TRBV11-2 and TRBJ1-4, with D hard to call. CDR3 length: 13 amino acids. The ends were cut back, 5 bases at V and 8 bases at J, with 12 bases in the middle. Looked up from germline, CDR1 is SGHAT and CDR2 is FQNNGV. CDR3 nucleotides: TGTGCCAGCAGCCTAAGCGATGGGGAAAAACTGTTTTTT. Protein sequence: CASSLSDGEKLFF.

The chain uses TRBV6-4 and TRBJ2-1; no clear D. The CDR3 has 12 amino acids. From germline, CDR1 is MRHNA and CDR2 SNTAGT. Deletions cut 0 bases from V and 6 bases from J, with 3 bases between. CDR3 region: CASSDSSNEQFF. In DNA form, the CDR3 reads TGTGCCAGCAGTGACTCCAGCAATGAGCAGTTCTTC.

The V call is TRBV20-1, the J call TRBJ1-1, with TRBD1 matching over 8 bases. The V segment lost 5 bases and the J segment 5 bases; nucleotides outside the gene matches: 7. This CDR3 spans 13 amino acids. The germline gives CDR1 DFQATT, CDR2 SNEGSKA (reference sequence). The chain's CDR3 is CSAGTGGGTEAFF. The CDR3 DNA reads TGCAGTGCTGGAACAGGGGGAGGAACTGAAGCTTTCTTT.

This clonotype has just one count. The chain couples TRBV20-1 to TRBJ1-5, with a weak D call TRBD1 (5 bases). The CDR3 is 16 residues long. CDR1 is DFQATT and CDR2 is SNEGSKA in the germline V gene (reference sequence). V lost 0 bases and J 0 bases, leaving 12 bases between the germline ends. CDR3: CSARDPGSLSNQPQHF. The CDR3 DNA is TGCAGTGCTAGAGATCCAGGGAGTCTTAGCAATCAGCCCCAGCATTTT.

The chain couples TRBV27 to TRBJ2-2; D gene unclear. V was pared by 5 bases and J by 0 bases, with 4 bases between. Germline V CDR1 and CDR2: MNHEY, SMNVEV (reference sequence). The CDR3 is 13 amino acids. The CDR3 bases are TGTGCCAGCAGTGCAGCGAACACCGGGGAGCTGTTTTTT. It is translated as CASSAANTGELFF.

This chain links TRBV12-3 or TRBV12-4 with TRBJ1-1; D gene unclear. V was shortened by 5 bases and J by 0 bases, with 13 bases between the two germline ends. The CDR3 spans 15 residues. The CDR3 bases are TGTGCCAGCAGTCCCCCGAGAGCCATGAACACTGAAGCTTTCTTT. Its translation is CASSPPRAMNTEAFF.

V gene TRBV7-9 combines with J gene TRBJ2-5; D remains unclear. Germline CDR1 SEHNR, CDR2 FQNEAQ (reference sequence). V was pared by 2 bases and J by 3 bases, with 4 bases between. The length of the CDR3 is 12 residues. CDR3: CASSLWEETQYF. The DNA of the CDR3 is TGTGCCAGCAGCTTATGGGAAGAGACCCAGTACTTC. Looking up the rest from reference TRBV7-9 and TRBJ2-5 gives the full variable domain: DTGVSQNPRHKITKRGQNVTFRCDPISEHNRLYWYRQTLGQGPEFLTYFQNEAQLEKSRLLSDRFSAERPKGSFSTLEIQRTEQGDSAMYLCASSLWEETQYFGPGTRLLVL.

This chain links TRBV30 with TRBJ2-2; TRBD1 agrees at 7 bases. The J segment lost 0 bases and the V segment lost 1 base, leaving 2 bases of the junction unmatched. Germline V lookup: CDR1 GTSNPN, CDR2 SVGIG (reference sequence). This CDR3 is 15 amino acids long. CDR3: CAWSDRGPNTGELFF. CDR3 DNA sequence: TGTGCCTGGAGTGACAGGGGACCGAACACCGGGGAGCTGTTTTTT.

This rearrangement joins TRBV4-2 to TRBJ2-3; D is perhaps TRBD1 (6 bases). Trimming shortened V by 2 bases and J by 10 bases, and 16 bases separated the two germline ends. Germline V gives CDR1 LGHNA, CDR2 YNFKEQ. This CDR3 region has 14 residues. The CDR3 loop reads CASSQRLGGRAQYF. CDR3 nucleotides: TGTGCCAGCAGCCAACGGCTTGGGGGCAGGGCGCAGTATTTT.

CDR3 loop: CASSLSKTVGTEAFF. The CDR3 DNA sequence: TGTGCCAGCAGTTTATCGAAAACGGTGGGCACTGAAGCTTTCTTT. The chain is built from TRBV27 and TRBJ1-1; no clear D. The germline V gene encodes CDR1 MNHEY and CDR2 SMNVEV (reference sequence). V shed 0 bases and J shed 4 bases, with 12 bases lying between them. The CDR3 covers 15 residues.

The DNA of the CDR3 is TGTGCCAGCAGCTTAGTGACAGCACCACAAGAGACCCAGTACTTC. Protein: CASSLVTAPQETQYF. The chain employs TRBV7-2 and TRBJ2-5, with a weak D call TRBD1 (5 bases). The CDR3 totals 15 residues. From germline, CDR1 is SGHTA and CDR2 FQGNSA. V was trimmed by 1 base and J by 2 bases, leaving 11 bases between them.

The rearrangement uses TRBV7-8 and TRBJ2-7, with D unclear. Per the germline V gene, CDR1 is SGHVS and CDR2 is FQNEAQ. Trimming removed 1 base from V and 12 bases from J, with 13 bases in between. The CDR3 consists of 12 residues. The CDR3 DNA sequence: TGTGCCAGCAGCTTAGAGGCCGGCGATGTGTACTTC. It specifies CASSLEAGDVYF. The variable domain in full, with the rest retrieved from reference TRBV7-8 and TRBJ2-7, is GAGVSQSPRYKVAKRGQDVALRCDPISGHVSLFWYQQALGQGPEFLTYFQNEAQLDKSGLPSDRFFAERPEGSVSTLKIQRTQQEDSAVYLCASSLEAGDVYFGPGTRLTVT.

This clonotype was counted between two and nine times. V gene TRBV2 combines with J gene TRBJ2-7; a weak D match, TRBD2 (6 bases). Trimming removed 6 bases from V and 3 bases from J, with 12 bases in between. Germline assignment: CDR1 SNHLY and CDR2 FYNNEI. This CDR3 is built from 13 residues. Here the CDR3 reads CASRGGTDYEQYF. The CDR3 region has the DNA TGTGCCAGCAGGGGGGGAACGGACTACGAGCAGTACTTC.